The 20 T cell receptor beta chains below were found in one sample sequenced in a study of radiotherapy plus CTLA-4 blockade in lung cancer (dated by TCRdb to the late 2010s). The library was built by means of the immunoSEQ multiplex PCR assay. TCRdb retrieved this table from immuneACCESS and kept in-frame rearrangements only. Not all clones are present; in checked studies, unresolved V genes account for under half, and no reason is known for the remainder. The sample yields over 80,000 clones; 80% to 85% were counted once. Of the sample, more than 0.65% falls within the top ten clones. Sequencing was performed on peripheral blood, taken from a patient treated with radiotherapy plus ipilimumab. These receptors originate from a human donor with non-small cell lung cancer who had stable disease on radiotherapy plus ipilimumab.

The CDR3 spells CASSLMGVGNQPQHF. The CDR3 DNA reads TGTGCCAGCAGCTTGATGGGGGTGGGCAATCAGCCCCAGCATTTT. The chain is built from TRBV5-4 and TRBJ1-5; perhaps TRBD1 as D (5 bases). V lost 1 base and J lost 2, with 10 bases in between. Germline CDR1 is SGHNT and CDR2 is YYREEE (reference sequence). The CDR3 totals 15 residues.

The chain is built from TRBV7-9 and TRBJ1-5; D is undetermined. The length of the CDR3 is 14 residues. Trimming stripped 3 bases from V and 6 bases from J, with 12 bases between. The germline V gene has CDR1 SEHNR and CDR2 FQNEAQ (reference sequence). The CDR3 sequence: CASSLGKEGQPQHF. Here the CDR3 DNA reads TGTGCCAGCAGCTTGGGGAAGGAGGGTCAGCCCCAGCATTTT.

The J gene is TRBJ1-4, the V gene TRBV9; D may be TRBD1 (5 bases). Germline loops: CDR1 SGDLS, CDR2 YYNGEE. The CDR3 extends over 15 amino acids. Deletions cut 0 bases from V and 4 bases from J, with 10 bases between. The CDR3 coding sequence is TGTGCCAGCAGCGTAGTTACAGGTCTTAATGAAAAACTGTTTTTT. Translated: CASSVVTGLNEKLFF.

This rearrangement joins TRBV28 to TRBJ2-7, with TRBD1 matching 7 bases. CDR1 is MDHEN, CDR2 SYDVKM, per germline. With V trimmed by 8 bases and J by 2 bases, 6 bases remained unmatched. The CDR3 totals 13 residues. The CDR3 is CASRKGGTYEQYF. The CDR3 bases are TGTGCCAGCCGGAAAGGGGGCACCTACGAGCAGTACTTC.

This sequence joins TRBV2 and TRBJ1-3; unclear D gene. The CDR3 length is 14 residues. Germline CDR1 SNHLY, CDR2 FYNNEI. Trimming shortened V by 5 bases and J by 4 bases, and 12 bases separated the two germline ends. CDR3 sequence reads: CASSPQRTGNTIYF. The CDR3, as DNA: TGTGCCAGCAGTCCCCAGAGAACCGGAAACACCATATATTTT.

V usage is TRBV6-5 and J usage is TRBJ1-1; D not resolved. Germline CDR1 reads MNHEY; CDR2 reads SVGAGI. CDR3 length: 13 residues. The V end lost 5 bases, the J end lost 5 bases, and 12 bases lay between the germline ends. CDR3 loop: CASSPNGPTEAFF. DNA for the CDR3: TGTGCCAGCAGTCCCAACGGCCCGACTGAAGCTTTCTTT.

Ten or more counts support this clone. The CDR3 here is CASSDGQGYEQYF. CDR3 nucleotides: TGCGCCAGCAGTGATGGCCAGGGCTACGAGCAGTACTTC. The chain recombines TRBV10-1 with TRBJ2-7, with a possible D match to TRBD1 (5 bases). Germline V gives CDR1 WNHNN, CDR2 SYGVQD (reference sequence). There are 13 residues in the CDR3. The V and J ends lost 3 bases and 3 bases respectively, with 9 bases between them.

In this sample, this clone turned up a few times. This rearrangement joins TRBV9 to TRBJ1-1, with a tentative D call TRBD1 (5 bases). Trimming took off 0 bases at V and 5 bases at J, with 14 bases between the two ends. This CDR3 spans 15 amino acids. In germline, CDR1 is SGDLS, CDR2 YYNGEE. The CDR3 protein is CASSVGVVGGTEAFF. CDR3 coding DNA: TGTGCCAGCAGCGTAGGAGTCGTGGGGGGAACTGAAGCTTTCTTT.

V and J are TRBV2 and TRBJ2-5; the match to TRBD1 covers 7 bases. From germline, CDR1 is SNHLY and CDR2 FYNNEI. V lost 5 bases, J lost 3 bases, and 9 bases stayed unmatched. This CDR3 has 15 amino acids. In nucleotides, the CDR3 is TGTGCCAGCAGTATACAGGGGAACAGGAAAGAGACCCAGTACTTC. Translated: CASSIQGNRKETQYF.

V is TRBV30 and J is TRBJ2-3, with 8 bases matching TRBD1. Germline trimming cut 3 bases from V and 4 bases from J; bases unmatched to any gene: 3. This CDR3 region has 13 residues. In germline, CDR1 is GTSNPN, CDR2 SVGIG (reference sequence). CDR3 loop: CAWRQQGADTQYF. The CDR3 coding sequence is TGTGCCTGGAGGCAACAGGGGGCAGATACGCAGTATTTT.

V usage is TRBV19 and J usage is TRBJ1-5; no clear D gene. The CDR3 extends over 13 amino acids. Germline CDR1 and CDR2: LNHDA and SQIVND (reference sequence). V shed 11 bases and J shed 0 bases, with 11 bases lying between them. DNA for the CDR3: TGTGCCTCGGCGGCGGATAGCAATCAGCCCCAGCATTTT. Amino acids: CASAADSNQPQHF.

The rearrangement uses TRBV19 and TRBJ1-4, with a possible D match to TRBD1 (5 bases). V dropped 7 bases and J dropped 3 bases, with 12 bases sitting between them. From germline, CDR1 is LNHDA and CDR2 SQIVND (reference sequence). CDR3 length equals 14 residues. The CDR3, as DNA: TGTGCCAGTACCCAGGGTGGAGCTAATGAAAAACTGTTTTTT. Amino acids: CASTQGGANEKLFF.

As DNA, the CDR3 is TGTGCCAGCAGTTTGCTCGGCGGGTCTAAGACCCAGTACTTC. Protein product: CASSLLGGSKTQYF. The V and J genes are TRBV27 and TRBJ2-5; D possibly corresponds to TRBD2 (5 bases). This CDR3 comprises 14 residues. Trimming cost V 3 bases and J 6 bases, with 14 bases left between them. Germline assignment: CDR1 MNHEY and CDR2 SMNVEV (reference sequence).

The CDR3: CASAIRDRGSYEQYF. Written as DNA, the CDR3 is TGTGCCAGCGCTATCCGGGACAGAGGCTCCTACGAGCAGTACTTC. The genes are TRBV28 and TRBJ2-7; 7 nucleotides align to TRBD1. The germline gives CDR1 MDHEN, CDR2 SYDVKM. CDR3 size: 15 residues. The trim removed 8 bases at V and 0 bases at J, leaving 10 bases unmatched.

V and J are TRBV4-1 and TRBJ2-3; 9 nucleotides align to TRBD2. J lost 3 bases, V lost 3 bases, and 1 base had no gene match. The CDR3 is 14 residues long. Germline CDR1 and CDR2: MGHRA and YSYEKL. DNA for the CDR3: TGCGCCAGCAGCCAGAGCGGGAGGACAGATACGCAGTATTTT. As protein: CASSQSGRTDTQYF.

V and J are TRBV4-1 and TRBJ2-3; 7 bases fit TRBD2. The CDR3 has 14 amino acids. Per germline, CDR1 MGHRA and CDR2 YSYEKL. The V and J ends lost 4 bases and 4 bases, in that order; junction bases with no gene match: 5. The CDR3 DNA reads TGCGCCAGCAGCCTGGGGGGGTCGGCAGATACGCAGTATTTT. Protein: CASSLGGSADTQYF.

This clone was found once. The rearrangement uses TRBV7-8 and TRBJ2-5; D perhaps matches TRBD1 (6 bases). The closer fit of TRBJ2-7 to the DNA end suggests the J call may be wrong. Germline assignment: CDR1 SGHVS and CDR2 FQNEAQ. This CDR3 region has 13 residues. Here the CDR3 reads CASSSGTLSEQYF. As DNA, the CDR3 is TGTGCCAGCAGCTCCGGGACACTTTCCGAGCAGTACTTC.

This chain uses TRBV4-2 with TRBJ1-4, with D unresolved. Germline lookup yields CDR1 LGHNA and CDR2 YNFKEQ. V was cut by 4 bases and J by 8 bases, with 17 bases left in between. The length of the CDR3 is 15 residues. CDR3 amino acids: CASSRQRAAEEKLFF. In DNA form, the CDR3 reads TGTGCCAGCAGCCGACAAAGGGCAGCGGAGGAAAAACTGTTTTTT.

The chain has TRBV27 and TRBJ2-3; 8 nucleotides line up with TRBD2. This CDR3 is built from 17 residues. The junction had 13 bases not matched to a gene; V was cut back by 7 bases and J by 1 base. Germline loops: CDR1 MNHEY, CDR2 SMNVEV (reference sequence). The CDR3 is CASNLYGRGGRTDTQYF. The CDR3 region has the DNA TGTGCCAGCAACCTTTACGGGAGGGGGGGCCGCACAGATACGCAGTATTTT.

The rearrangement joins TRBV18 to TRBJ1-5, with D hard to call. Germline CDR1 reads KGHSH; CDR2 reads LQKENI. With 6 bases removed from V and 7 bases from J, the gap between germline ends came to 22 bases. There are 16 residues in the CDR3. The CDR3 loop reads CASSRVGDRGKQPQHF. CDR3 DNA sequence: TGTGCCAGCTCCCGCGTCGGGGATCGGGGTAAGCAGCCCCAGCATTTT.